The next 11 T cell receptor beta chains were all read from a single sample in a study of T cell changes during pregnancy in multiple sclerosis. The method was immunoSEQ multiplex PCR; TCRdb's version includes in-frame clones alone and lacks a portion of them. The table has more than 90,000 clones, roughly 90% seen once. The sequencing here drew on peripheral blood, taken in the first trimester of pregnancy. The receptor set was obtained from a female donor with multiple sclerosis, enrolled in a pregnancy study.

This chain uses TRBV13 with TRBJ2-3; D is unclear. V was cut by 2 bases and J by 0 bases, with 12 bases left in between. This CDR3 is 16 amino acids long. The germline CDR1 and CDR2 sequences are PRHDT and FYEKMQ (reference sequence). Written as DNA, the CDR3 is TGTGCCAGCAGCTTATCAGATACCTCTAGCACAGATACGCAGTATTTT. Protein sequence: CASSLSDTSSTDTQYF.

The V gene is TRBV4-1, the J gene TRBJ2-1; TRBD2 agrees at 9 bases. V was pared by 0 bases and J by 9 bases, with 15 bases of the junction left unmatched. The germline gives CDR1 MGHRA, CDR2 YSYEKL. This CDR3 has 18 residues. The CDR3 here is CASSQDPSESGRFAEQFF. The CDR3 coding sequence is TGCGCCAGCAGCCAAGATCCTTCCGAAAGCGGGAGGTTTGCTGAGCAGTTCTTC.

This clone is a singleton in its sample. The chain couples TRBV10-3 to TRBJ1-2; 12 bases agree with TRBD1. Per the germline V gene, CDR1 is ENHRY and CDR2 is SYGVKD. CDR3 length: 15 residues. V trimming: 8 bases; J trimming: 2 bases; junction bases outside the gene matches: 6. The CDR3 DNA reads as TGTGCCATCGGGGACAGGGGGCTGTCGAACTATGGCTACACCTTC. Encoded protein: CAIGDRGLSNYGYTF.

CDR3 DNA: TGTGCCAGCTCACCACCCGTGGCGAACACTGAAGCTTTCTTT. This translates into CASSPPVANTEAFF. The chain has TRBV18 and TRBJ1-1; D is ambiguous. The germline CDR1 and CDR2 sequences are KGHSH and LQKENI. With 0 bases removed from V and 1 base from J, the gap between germline ends came to 6 bases. The CDR3 has 14 residues.

V is TRBV4-1 and J is TRBJ2-7, with 10 bases matching TRBD2. Germline V lookup: CDR1 MGHRA, CDR2 YSYEKL. This CDR3 spans 15 amino acids. Losses at the gene ends were 1 base for V and 3 bases for J; bases not matched to a gene: 3. In nucleotides, the CDR3 is TGCGCCAGCAGCCAAGGTCTAGCGGGGGACTACGAGCAGTACTTC. This encodes CASSQGLAGDYEQYF.

This clone appeared once. The chain joins TRBV30 to TRBJ1-2; the match to TRBD1 covers 7 bases. The CDR3 length is 14 residues. V was pared by 5 bases and J by 4 bases, with 10 bases of the junction left unmatched. Germline CDR1 GTSNPN, CDR2 SVGIG (reference sequence). CDR3 sequence (DNA): TGTGCCTGGTTTACCAGGGGGATGTCCTATGGCTACACCTTC. This sequence encodes CAWFTRGMSYGYTF.

V is TRBV7-9 and J is TRBJ2-7; 10 nucleotides match TRBD2. Germline CDR1 reads SEHNR; CDR2 reads FQNEAQ (reference sequence). The CDR3 length is 16 residues. The J segment lost 3 bases and the V segment lost 5 bases, leaving 10 bases of the junction unmatched. Here the CDR3 DNA reads TGTGCCAGCAGCCCCCTCGCTAGCGGGAGAGTCTACGAGCAGTACTTC. It codes for CASSPLASGRVYEQYF.

This chain connects TRBV10-1 to TRBJ2-7; D might be TRBD2 (5 bases). CDR3 length: 13 amino acids. The V gene lost 8 bases and the J gene lost 3 bases, with 14 bases spanning the gap. Germline lookup yields CDR1 WNHNN and CDR2 SYGVQD (reference sequence). The CDR3: CASLRARVYEQYF. The CDR3 DNA reads TGCGCCAGCTTGCGAGCGCGGGTCTACGAGCAGTACTTC.

The chain is built from TRBV5-1 and TRBJ2-6, with 9 bases matching TRBD1. With V trimmed by 4 bases and J by 1 base, 6 bases remained unmatched. The germline gives CDR1 SGHRS, CDR2 YFSETQ. CDR3 length: 17 residues. This CDR3 is CASSTGQGTSGANVLTF. DNA of the CDR3: TGCGCCAGCAGCACCGGACAGGGGACGTCTGGGGCCAACGTCCTGACTTTC.

The chain links TRBV4-3 to TRBJ1-2; TRBD1 is a possible D gene (5 bases). Germline V CDR1 and CDR2: LGHNA, YSLEER. V lost 2 bases, J lost 8 bases, and 15 bases lay in between. This CDR3 comprises 14 residues. The CDR3 protein is CASSQSRVGDGYTF. CDR3 bases: TGCGCCAGCAGCCAATCCAGGGTTGGAGACGGCTACACCTTC.

The chain employs TRBV5-1 and TRBJ2-7; D is unclear. The CDR3 length is 13 residues. From germline, CDR1 is SGHRS and CDR2 YFSETQ. V lost 1 base, J lost 0 bases, and 5 bases lay in between. CDR3 in amino acids: CASSLTPSYEQYF. The CDR3 DNA reads as TGCGCCAGCAGCTTGACTCCCTCCTACGAGCAGTACTTC. The entire variable domain, with the rest obtained from reference TRBV5-1 and TRBJ2-7, is as follows: KAGVTQTPRYLIKTRGQQVTLSCSPISGHRSVSWYQQTPGQGLQFLFEYFSETQRNKGNFPGRFSGRQFSNSRSEMNVSTLELGDSALYLCASSLTPSYEQYFGPGTRLTVT.